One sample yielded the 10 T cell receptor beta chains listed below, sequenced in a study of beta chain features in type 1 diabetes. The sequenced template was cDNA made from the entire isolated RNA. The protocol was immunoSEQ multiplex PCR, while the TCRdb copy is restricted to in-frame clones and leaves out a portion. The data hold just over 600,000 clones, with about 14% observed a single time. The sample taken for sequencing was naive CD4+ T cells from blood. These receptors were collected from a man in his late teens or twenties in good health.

The CDR3 DNA reads as TGCGCCAGCAGCTTGTACGGGAGCTCCTACGAGCAGTACTTC. Its protein is CASSLYGSSYEQYF. The rearrangement links TRBV5-1 to TRBJ2-7, with a possible D match to TRBD2 (6 bases). From germline, CDR1 is SGHRS and CDR2 YFSETQ. The CDR3 contains 14 residues. V shed 1 base and J shed 0 bases, with 8 bases lying between them. The whole variable domain, filled in from reference TRBV5-1 and TRBJ2-7, reads KAGVTQTPRYLIKTRGQQVTLSCSPISGHRSVSWYQQTPGQGLQFLFEYFSETQRNKGNFPGRFSGRQFSNSRSEMNVSTLELGDSALYLCASSLYGSSYEQYFGPGTRLTVT.

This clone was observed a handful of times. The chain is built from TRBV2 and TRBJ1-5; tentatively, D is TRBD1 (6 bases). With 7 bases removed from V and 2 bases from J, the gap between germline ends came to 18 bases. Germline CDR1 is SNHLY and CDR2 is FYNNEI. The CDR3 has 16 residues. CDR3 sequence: CASTGQSITGNQPQHF. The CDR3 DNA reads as TGTGCCAGCACAGGACAGTCCATAACGGGCAATCAGCCCCAGCATTTT. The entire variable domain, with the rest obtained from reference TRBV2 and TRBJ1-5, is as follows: EPEVTQTPSHQVTQMGQEVILRCVPISNHLYFYWYRQILGQKVEFLVSFYNNEISEKSEIFDDQFSVERPDGSNFTLKIRSTKLEDSAMYFCASTGQSITGNQPQHFGDGTRLSIL.

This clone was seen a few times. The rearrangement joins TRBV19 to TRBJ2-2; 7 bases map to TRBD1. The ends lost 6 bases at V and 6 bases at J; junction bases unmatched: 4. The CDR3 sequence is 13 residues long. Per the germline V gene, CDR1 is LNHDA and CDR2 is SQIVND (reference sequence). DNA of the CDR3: TGTGCCAGTAGGACAGGGTGGTCCGGGGAGCTGTTTTTT. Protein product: CASRTGWSGELFF.

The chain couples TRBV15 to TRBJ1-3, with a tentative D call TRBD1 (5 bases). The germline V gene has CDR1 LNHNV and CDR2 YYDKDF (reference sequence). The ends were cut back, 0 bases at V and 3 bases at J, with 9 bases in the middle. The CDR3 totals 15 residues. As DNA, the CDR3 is TGTGCCACCAGCAGAGAGCGGACACTTGGAAACACCATATATTTT. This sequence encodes CATSRERTLGNTIYF.

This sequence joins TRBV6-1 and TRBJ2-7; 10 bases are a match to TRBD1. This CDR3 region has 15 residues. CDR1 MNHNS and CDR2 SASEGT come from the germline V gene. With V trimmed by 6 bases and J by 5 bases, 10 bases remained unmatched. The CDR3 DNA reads TGTGCCAGCAGCCGACTAGGGGACAGGGGAAACGAGCAGTACTTC. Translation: CASSRLGDRGNEQYF.

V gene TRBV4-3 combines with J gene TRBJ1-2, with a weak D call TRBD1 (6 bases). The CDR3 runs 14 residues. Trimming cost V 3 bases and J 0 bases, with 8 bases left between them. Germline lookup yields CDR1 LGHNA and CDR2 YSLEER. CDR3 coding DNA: TGCGCCAGCAGCCAGTGGACAGCTAACTATGGCTACACCTTC. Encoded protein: CASSQWTANYGYTF.

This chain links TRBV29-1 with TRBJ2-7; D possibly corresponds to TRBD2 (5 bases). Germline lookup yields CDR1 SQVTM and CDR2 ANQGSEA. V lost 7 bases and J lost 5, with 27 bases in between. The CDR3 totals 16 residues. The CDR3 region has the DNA TGCAGCGCCGCTGGGGAGACTCAGGACCTGGGGAACGAGCAGTACTTC. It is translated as CSAAGETQDLGNEQYF.

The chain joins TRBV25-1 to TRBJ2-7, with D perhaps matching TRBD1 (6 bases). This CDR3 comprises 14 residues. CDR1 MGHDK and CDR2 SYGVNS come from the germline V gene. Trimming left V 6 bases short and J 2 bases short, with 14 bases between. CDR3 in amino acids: CASSRDTVTYEQYF. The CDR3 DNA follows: TGTGCCAGCAGCCGGGACACCGTAACCTACGAGCAGTACTTC.

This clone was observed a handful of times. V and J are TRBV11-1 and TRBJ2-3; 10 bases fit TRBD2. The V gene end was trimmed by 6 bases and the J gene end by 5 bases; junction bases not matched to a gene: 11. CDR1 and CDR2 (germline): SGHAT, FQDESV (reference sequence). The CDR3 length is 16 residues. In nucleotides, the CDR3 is TGTGCCAGCAGATCCACCAGGCTAGCGGGAGTAGATACGCAGTATTTT. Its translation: CASRSTRLAGVDTQYF.

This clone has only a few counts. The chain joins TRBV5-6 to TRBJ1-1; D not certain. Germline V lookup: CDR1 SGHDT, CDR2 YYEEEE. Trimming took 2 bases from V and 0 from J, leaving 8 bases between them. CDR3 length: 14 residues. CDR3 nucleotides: TGTGCCAGCAGCTTACAGAGTTTGAACACTGAAGCTTTCTTT. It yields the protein CASSLQSLNTEAFF.